The 10 T cell receptor beta chains presented below share a single source sample, sequenced in a study of T cell changes during pregnancy in multiple sclerosis. Sequencing used immunoSEQ multiplex PCR; TCRdb keeps in-frame clones, though not all of them. The table has approximately 48,000 clones, under 95% seen once; the top ten hold about 5.5%. The sample here was CD8+ T cells from peripheral blood mononuclear cells, taken before pregnancy. The receptors derive from a female donor with multiple sclerosis, enrolled in a pregnancy study.

The CDR3 loop reads CASSVEGGLATQYEQYF. CDR3 in DNA: TGTGCCAGCAGCGTAGAAGGAGGACTAGCGACGCAGTACGAGCAGTACTTC. This chain links TRBV9 with TRBJ2-7, with TRBD2 matching 9 bases. Germline values: CDR1 SGDLS, CDR2 YYNGEE. J was trimmed by 4 bases and V by 0 bases; bases with no gene match: 11. This CDR3 comprises 17 residues.

The chain couples TRBV5-4 to TRBJ1-1, with 8 positions matching TRBD1. Germline V gives CDR1 SGHNT, CDR2 YYREEE (reference sequence). V was pared by 5 bases and J by 4 bases, with 4 bases of the junction left unmatched. The CDR3 is made up of 13 amino acids. The CDR3 spells CASRLTGGTEAFF. For the CDR3, the DNA is TGTGCCAGCAGATTAACAGGGGGCACTGAAGCTTTCTTT.

CDR3 nucleotides: TGTGCCAGCAGCTCTAGCGGGAGTAATGAGCAGTTCTTC. As protein: CASSSSGSNEQFF. The chain joins TRBV27 to TRBJ2-1; 10 bases fit TRBD2. The germline gives CDR1 MNHEY, CDR2 SMNVEV (reference sequence). The CDR3 has 13 residues. V was pared by 6 bases and J by 7 bases, with 3 bases of the junction left unmatched.

The J gene is TRBJ2-3, the V gene TRBV6-5; weak D call: TRBD2 (6 bases). The CDR3 consists of 14 residues. V lost 8 bases and J 0 bases, leaving 12 bases between the germline ends. CDR1 and CDR2 (germline): MNHEY, SVGAGI. CDR3 sequence reads: CASEIAVSTDTQYF. In DNA, the CDR3 is TGTGCCAGCGAAATAGCGGTTAGCACAGATACGCAGTATTTT.

This sequence joins TRBV7-6 and TRBJ2-3; the D gene is possibly TRBD1 (6 bases). The CDR3 contains 16 residues. Germline lookup yields CDR1 SGHVS and CDR2 FNYEAQ. Trimming cost V 4 bases and J 0 bases, with 14 bases left between them. CDR3 residues: CASSSDRFSSTDTQYF. The CDR3 DNA is TGTGCCAGCAGCTCCGACAGGTTCTCTAGCACAGATACGCAGTATTTT.

This chain connects TRBV28 to TRBJ2-7; 9 nucleotides agree with TRBD1. Per germline, CDR1 MDHEN and CDR2 SYDVKM. V dropped 6 bases and J dropped 1; count of bases not matched to a gene: 7. CDR3 size: 15 residues. The CDR3 protein is CASRPGQGPSYEQYF. Written as DNA, the CDR3 is TGTGCCAGCAGACCGGGACAGGGACCTTCCTACGAGCAGTACTTC.

The chain joins TRBV6-5 to TRBJ2-1; weak D call: TRBD2 (6 bases). Germline values: CDR1 MNHEY, CDR2 SVGAGI. With 2 bases removed from V and 4 bases from J, the gap between germline ends came to 12 bases. CDR3 length: 15 residues. In DNA, the CDR3 is TGTGCCAGCAGTTACGGCGGGAACTCGTACAATGAGCAGTTCTTC. It encodes CASSYGGNSYNEQFF.

This clone has only a few counts. DNA for the CDR3: TGTGCCAGCAGTTTATTGGGAGATACCTATGGCTACACCTTC. As protein: CASSLLGDTYGYTF. J is TRBJ1-2 and V is TRBV27; D call uncertain. Germline CDR1 reads MNHEY; CDR2 reads SMNVEV (reference sequence). V lost 1 base and J lost 4, with 10 bases in between. The CDR3 is 14 residues long.

CDR3 nucleotides: TGTGCCAGCAGCGTAGGTGTCTCGGGTAAGACTGAAGCTTTCTTT. This translates into CASSVGVSGKTEAFF. The V call is TRBV9, the J call TRBJ1-1; D is unresolved. The CDR3 is 15 amino acids. Germline V lookup: CDR1 SGDLS, CDR2 YYNGEE. Trimming cost V 0 bases and J 5 bases, with 14 bases left between them.

The chain joins TRBV28 to TRBJ1-2; the match to TRBD1 covers 7 bases. J was trimmed by 7 bases and V by 11 bases; bases with no gene match: 19. This CDR3 spans 15 amino acids. The germline V gene has CDR1 MDHEN and CDR2 SYDVKM. The DNA for the CDR3 is TGTGCCCACGAAGACGTTACAGGGGCCCCCGGTGGCTACACCTTC. It yields the protein CAHEDVTGAPGGYTF.